This is a list of T cell receptor beta chains from one sample in a study of cytomegalovirus exposure and HLA in healthy donors. The data were produced by immunoSEQ multiplex PCR, yet TCRdb's version contains in-frame clones alone and is incomplete. The table records fewer than 400,000 clones, 86% of them present only once. The sample was PBMCs. The receptors shown here come from a woman between 18 and 30 years old in good health and CMV-seronegative. The CDR3 runs from the conserved cysteine through the conserved F or W. The D gene is left open where the match is weak. The size entry is marked missing in some rows and otherwise reads once, few, many or a size class.

CDR3 length: 16
D gene: NA
clone size: NA
V gene: TRBV5-6
J gene: TRBJ2-4
CDR3 protein: CASSLQETIAKNIQYF
CDR3 DNA: TGTGCCAGCAGCTTGCAGGAGACTATAGCCAAAAACATTCAGTACTTC

CDR3 length: 15
D gene: TRBD2
clone size: NA
V gene: TRBV6-1
J gene: TRBJ2-7
CDR3 protein: CASSEALGTNDEQYF
CDR3 DNA: TGTGCCAGCAGTGAAGCGCTGGGGACTAACGACGAGCAGTACTTC

CDR3 length: 15
D gene: NA
clone size: NA
V gene: TRBV5-1
J gene: TRBJ2-1
CDR3 protein: CASSLTDFSYNEQFF
CDR3 DNA: TGCGCCAGCAGCCTGACAGACTTCTCCTACAATGAGCAGTTCTTC

CDR3 length: 15
D gene: TRBD2
clone size: NA
V gene: TRBV7-2
J gene: TRBJ2-1
CDR3 protein: CASSTGTSGYNEQFF
CDR3 DNA: TGTGCCAGCAGCACCGGGACTAGCGGCTACAATGAGCAGTTCTTC

CDR3 length: 15
D gene: NA
clone size: NA
V gene: TRBV10-3
J gene: TRBJ2-3
CDR3 protein: CAISESLAATDTQYF
CDR3 DNA: TGTGCCATCAGTGAGAGTCTAGCCGCCACAGATACGCAGTATTTT

CDR3 length: 15
D gene: NA
clone size: NA
V gene: TRBV4-2
J gene: TRBJ2-5
CDR3 protein: CASSQDSVVDETQYF
CDR3 DNA: TGTGCCAGCAGCCAAGATTCCGTTGTAGATGAGACCCAGTACTTC

CDR3 length: 17
D gene: TRBD1
clone size: once
V gene: TRBV9
J gene: TRBJ2-7
CDR3 protein: CASSVTPHSTGIYEQYF
CDR3 DNA: TGTGCCAGCAGCGTCACCCCCCACTCGACAGGGATCTACGAGCAGTACTTC

CDR3 length: 13
D gene: NA
clone size: NA
V gene: TRBV6-5
J gene: TRBJ2-3
CDR3 protein: CASRMIRGDTQYF
CDR3 DNA: TGTGCCAGCAGAATGATCCGGGGAGATACGCAGTATTTT

CDR3 length: 16
D gene: TRBD1
clone size: NA
V gene: TRBV5-6
J gene: TRBJ2-2
CDR3 protein: CASSFPDSTGTGELFF
CDR3 DNA: TGTGCCAGCAGCTTTCCTGATTCGACAGGGACCGGGGAGCTGTTTTTT

CDR3 length: 16
D gene: NA
clone size: NA
V gene: TRBV7-3
J gene: TRBJ2-2
CDR3 protein: CASSLSAQVETGELFF
CDR3 DNA: TGTGCCAGCAGCTTATCCGCGCAGGTCGAGACCGGGGAGCTGTTTTTT

CDR3 length: 19
D gene: TRBD2
clone size: few
V gene: TRBV7-2
J gene: TRBJ2-7
CDR3 protein: CASSLRGLAGGLFSYEQYF
CDR3 DNA: TGTGCCAGCAGCTTAAGGGGACTAGCGGGAGGGCTTTTCTCCTACGAGCAGTACTTC

CDR3 length: 15
D gene: NA
clone size: NA
V gene: TRBV4-2
J gene: TRBJ1-2
CDR3 protein: CASSQPEGRGDGYTF
CDR3 DNA: TGTGCCAGCAGCCAACCCGAAGGGCGGGGGGATGGCTACACCTTC

CDR3 length: 15
D gene: NA
clone size: NA
V gene: TRBV6-6
J gene: TRBJ2-2
CDR3 protein: CASSYAGANTGELFF
CDR3 DNA: TGTGCCAGCAGTTACGCGGGTGCGAACACCGGGGAGCTGTTTTTT

CDR3 length: 14
D gene: NA
clone size: NA
V gene: TRBV4-3
J gene: TRBJ2-5
CDR3 protein: CASSPGERQETQYF
CDR3 DNA: TGCGCCAGCAGCCCCGGGGAACGCCAAGAGACCCAGTACTTC

CDR3 length: 15
D gene: NA
clone size: NA
V gene: TRBV7-2
J gene: TRBJ2-7
CDR3 protein: CASSLGGLIPYEQYF
CDR3 DNA: TGTGCCAGCAGCTTAGGAGGACTTATACCCTACGAGCAGTACTTC

CDR3 length: 16
D gene: TRBD2
clone size: NA
V gene: TRBV30
J gene: TRBJ2-1
CDR3 protein: CAWSVTGLAGDNEQFF
CDR3 DNA: TGTGCCTGGAGTGTAACGGGACTAGCGGGAGACAATGAGCAGTTCTTC

CDR3 length: 16
D gene: NA
clone size: NA
V gene: TRBV4-3
J gene: TRBJ2-7
CDR3 protein: CASSQDHGVGAYEQYF
CDR3 DNA: TGCGCCAGCAGCCAAGATCACGGCGTAGGAGCCTACGAGCAGTACTTC

CDR3 length: 18
D gene: TRBD1
clone size: NA
V gene: TRBV30
J gene: TRBJ2-2
CDR3 protein: CAWNPGQAITSNTGELFF
CDR3 DNA: TGTGCCTGGAACCCCGGACAGGCTATAACCTCGAACACCGGGGAGCTGTTTTTT

CDR3 length: 13
D gene: NA
clone size: NA
V gene: TRBV29-1
J gene: TRBJ2-7
CDR3 protein: CSVLEGWAYEQYF
CDR3 DNA: TGCAGCGTTCTAGAGGGTTGGGCCTACGAGCAGTACTTC

CDR3 length: 21
D gene: NA
clone size: NA
V gene: TRBV13
J gene: TRBJ2-2
CDR3 protein: CASSSSRSKTGTRKYTGELFF
CDR3 DNA: TGTGCCAGCAGCTCTAGTCGTAGCAAAACCGGGACACGGAAGTACACCGGGGAGCTGTTTTTT

CDR3 length: 16
D gene: NA
clone size: NA
V gene: TRBV7-9
J gene: TRBJ2-5
CDR3 protein: CASSPLSAGRGETQYF
CDR3 DNA: TGTGCCAGCAGCCCTTTATCGGCAGGGCGAGGAGAGACCCAGTACTTC

CDR3 length: 11
D gene: TRBD2
clone size: NA
V gene: TRBV20-1
J gene: TRBJ2-1
CDR3 protein: CSGPSGQGQFF
CDR3 DNA: TGCAGTGGACCTAGCGGCCAGGGGCAGTTCTTC

CDR3 length: 15
D gene: NA
clone size: NA
V gene: TRBV6-5
J gene: TRBJ2-7
CDR3 protein: CASSYSAGISYEQYF
CDR3 DNA: TGTGCCAGCAGTTACTCGGCGGGTATTTCCTACGAGCAGTACTTC

CDR3 length: 17
D gene: TRBD1
clone size: NA
V gene: TRBV28
J gene: TRBJ1-2
CDR3 protein: CASSPPGQGTVGKGYTF
CDR3 DNA: TGTGCCAGCAGTCCCCCCGGACAGGGGACCGTCGGGAAGGGCTACACCTTC